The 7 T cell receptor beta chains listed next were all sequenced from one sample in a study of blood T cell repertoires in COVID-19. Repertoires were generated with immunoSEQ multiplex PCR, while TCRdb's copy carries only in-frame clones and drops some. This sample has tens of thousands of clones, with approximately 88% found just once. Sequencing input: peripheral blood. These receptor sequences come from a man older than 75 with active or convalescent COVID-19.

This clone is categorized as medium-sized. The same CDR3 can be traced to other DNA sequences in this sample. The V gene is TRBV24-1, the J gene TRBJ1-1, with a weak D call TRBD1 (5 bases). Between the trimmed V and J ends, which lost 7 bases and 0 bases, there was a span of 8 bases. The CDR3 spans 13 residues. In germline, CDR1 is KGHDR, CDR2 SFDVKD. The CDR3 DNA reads TGTGCCACCAGAGGACAACTGAACACTGAAGCTTTCTTT. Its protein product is CATRGQLNTEAFF.

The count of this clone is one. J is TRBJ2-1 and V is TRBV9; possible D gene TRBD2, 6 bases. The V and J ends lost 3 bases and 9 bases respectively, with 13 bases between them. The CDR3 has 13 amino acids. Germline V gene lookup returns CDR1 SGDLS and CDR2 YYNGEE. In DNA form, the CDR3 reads TGTGCCAGCAGCGCCCCTAGCGTCGGTGAGCAGTTCTTC. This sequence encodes CASSAPSVGEQFF.

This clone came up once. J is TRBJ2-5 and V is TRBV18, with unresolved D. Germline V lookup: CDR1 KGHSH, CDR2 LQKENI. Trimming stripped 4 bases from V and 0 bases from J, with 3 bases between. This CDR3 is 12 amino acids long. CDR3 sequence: CASSHYQETQYF. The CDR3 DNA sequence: TGTGCCAGCTCACACTACCAAGAGACCCAGTACTTC.

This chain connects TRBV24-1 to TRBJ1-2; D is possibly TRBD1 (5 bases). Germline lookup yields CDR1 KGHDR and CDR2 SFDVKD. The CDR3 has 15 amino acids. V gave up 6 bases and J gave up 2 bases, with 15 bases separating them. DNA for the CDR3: TGTGCCACCAGTCCTGCCAGGGATTCGAACTATGGCTACACCTTC. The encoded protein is CATSPARDSNYGYTF.

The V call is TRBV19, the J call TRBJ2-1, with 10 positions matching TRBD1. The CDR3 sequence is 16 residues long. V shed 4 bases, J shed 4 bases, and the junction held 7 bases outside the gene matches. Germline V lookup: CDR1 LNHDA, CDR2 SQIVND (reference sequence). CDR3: CASSNYGTGAYNEQFF. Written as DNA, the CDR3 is TGTGCCAGTAGTAACTACGGGACAGGGGCTTACAATGAGCAGTTCTTC.

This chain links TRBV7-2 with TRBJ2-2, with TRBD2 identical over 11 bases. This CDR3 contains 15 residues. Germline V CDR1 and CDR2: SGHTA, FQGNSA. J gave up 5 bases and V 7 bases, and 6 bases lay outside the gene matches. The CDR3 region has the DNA TGTGCCAGCACCCCCCGGACTAGCGGGACCGGGGAGCTGTTTTTT. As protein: CASTPRTSGTGELFF.

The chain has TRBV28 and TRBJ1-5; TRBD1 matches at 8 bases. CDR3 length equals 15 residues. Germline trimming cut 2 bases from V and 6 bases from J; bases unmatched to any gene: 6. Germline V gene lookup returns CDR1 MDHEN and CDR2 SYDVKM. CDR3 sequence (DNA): TGTGCCAGCAGTTTAGCCGGACAGGGATCTCAGCCCCAGCATTTT. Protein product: CASSLAGQGSQPQHF.